The 11 T cell receptor beta chains below all came from one sample that was sequenced in a study of blood T cells in healthy people across ages. The use of a sample-barcoded 5' primer and a J-beta primer mix characterized a second PCR of roughly 6 to 11 cycles. TCRdb analysed the 5' RACE reads with MiXCR anew, one entry per CDR3 protein. The sample shows roughly 1.5 million distinct CDR3 sequences, approximately 43% of them seen only once. Sequenced material: blood. The receptors stem from a woman aged 18 to 35 in good health.

The rearrangement joins TRBV6-6 to TRBJ2-7; no reliable D call. Trimming removed 7 bases at V and 4 bases at J, with 14 bases between. Germline CDR1 and CDR2: MNHNY and SVGAGI (reference sequence). This CDR3 spans 13 amino acids. The CDR3 loop reads CASTPTVGYEQYF. Written as DNA, the CDR3 is TGTGCCAGCACCCCAACGGTGGGGTACGAGCAGTACTTC.

The chain employs TRBV29-1 and TRBJ2-2; D gene ambiguous. The CDR3 is 13 residues long. Germline assignment: CDR1 SQVTM and CDR2 ANQGSEA. Trimming took off 4 bases at V and 3 bases at J, with 9 bases between the two ends. This chain's CDR3 is CSVGWADTGELFF. Here the CDR3 DNA reads TGCAGCGTTGGTTGGGCAGACACCGGGGAGCTGTTTTTT.

This clonotype appeared a few times. V is TRBV6-1 and J is TRBJ2-3; the match to TRBD2 covers 11 bases. Trimming cost V 2 bases and J 2 bases; bases outside gene matches: 6. Germline loops: CDR1 MNHNS, CDR2 SASEGT. The CDR3 consists of 17 residues. The chain's CDR3 is CASSENLAGGHTDTQYF. CDR3 in DNA: TGTGCCAGCAGTGAAAATCTAGCGGGGGGCCACACAGATACGCAGTATTTT.

This clonotype was counted a few times. The rearrangement uses TRBV18 and TRBJ1-2, with 7 bases matching TRBD1. The CDR3 is 14 residues long. From germline, CDR1 is KGHSH and CDR2 LQKENI. The V and J ends lost 3 bases and 6 bases, in that order; junction bases with no gene match: 7. CDR3 coding DNA: TGTGCCAGCTCACCCTTCGACAGGGAAGATGGCTACACCTTC. It specifies CASSPFDREDGYTF.

This clonotype occurred a few times. The CDR3 loop is CSASLIGLDYGYTF. As DNA, the CDR3 is TGCAGTGCTTCCCTCATAGGGCTTGACTATGGCTACACCTTC. This chain joins TRBV20-1 and TRBJ1-2; no firm D call. Germline assignment: CDR1 DFQATT and CDR2 SNEGSKA (reference sequence). Trimming removed 5 bases from V and 3 bases from J, with 16 bases in between. The CDR3 spans 14 residues.

This clonotype has more than one count but fewer than ten. This chain uses TRBV2 with TRBJ2-7, with 7 bases fitting TRBD2. The CDR3 runs to 15 residues. V trimming: 4 bases; J trimming: 2 bases; junction bases outside the gene matches: 8. Germline V gene data show CDR1 as SNHLY and CDR2 as FYNNEI. The CDR3 bases are TGTGCCAGCAGTGGGCAGGCTAGCGGTACCTACGAGCAGTACTTC. It codes for CASSGQASGTYEQYF. The full variable domain, completed using reference TRBV2 and TRBJ2-7, is EPEVTQTPSHQVTQMGQEVILRCVPISNHLYFYWYRQILGQKVEFLVSFYNNEISEKSEIFDDQFSVERPDGSNFTLKIRSTKLEDSAMYFCASSGQASGTYEQYFGPGTRLTVT.

This clonotype has a single count. The CDR3 spells CASNPDRVNQPQHF. The CDR3 DNA follows: TGCGCCAGCAACCCTGACAGGGTCAATCAGCCCCAGCATTTT. This chain connects TRBV4-1 to TRBJ1-5; 7 nucleotides line up with TRBD1. The CDR3 is 14 residues long. From germline, CDR1 is MGHRA and CDR2 YSYEKL. With V trimmed by 7 bases and J by 3 bases, 6 bases remained unmatched.

This chain connects TRBV4-1 to TRBJ2-1, with 10 bases matching TRBD2. Germline trimming cut 4 bases from V and 5 bases from J; bases unmatched to any gene: 11. The CDR3 extends over 17 amino acids. CDR1 is MGHRA and CDR2 is YSYEKL in the germline V gene. Here the CDR3 DNA reads TGCGCCAGCAGCCTGTTTGCCGCTAGCGGGAGAGACAATGAGCAGTTCTTC. This sequence encodes CASSLFAASGRDNEQFF.

The chain uses TRBV20-1 and TRBJ2-3; 9 nucleotides align to TRBD1. CDR1 is DFQATT, CDR2 SNEGSKA, per germline (reference sequence). After removal of 3 bases from V and 1 base from J, the junction contained 5 bases not matched to a gene. This CDR3 spans 15 amino acids. CDR3 coding DNA: TGCAGTGCTAGGGACCGGGACAGGGGCACAGATACGCAGTATTTT. Protein: CSARDRDRGTDTQYF.

This chain uses TRBV6-2 or TRBV6-3 with TRBJ1-4; D is uncertain. The CDR3 sequence is 15 residues long. Germline CDR1 MNHEY, CDR2 SVGEGT. Trimming shortened V by 5 bases and J by 2 bases, and 12 bases separated the two germline ends. The CDR3 bases are TGTGCCAGCAGTAGTATGTTGCGGACTAATGAAAAACTGTTTTTT. Translated: CASSSMLRTNEKLFF.

The V call is TRBV28, the J call TRBJ1-1; maybe TRBD1 (6 bases). Trimming left V 5 bases short and J 5 bases short, with 21 bases between. The CDR3 is 16 amino acids. Germline V lookup: CDR1 MDHEN, CDR2 SYDVKM. CDR3 residues: CASSVPGRWQGTEAFF. The CDR3 DNA reads as TGTGCCAGCAGTGTTCCGGGACGCTGGCAGGGGACTGAAGCTTTCTTT.